This T cell receptor beta chain was identified during a study of technical replicates of blood from several donors. Germline-derived CDR1 and CDR2 are SGHAT and FQNNGV. This CDR3 has 19 residues. The V segment lost 1 base and the J segment 1 base; nucleotides outside the gene matches: 8. Using immunoSEQ multiplex PCR, the repertoire was profiled, and TCRdb retains in-frame clones only, with some absent. The repertoire holds about 85,000 clones, with approximately 94% as singletons. The origin of this receptor is a human donor in good health. The sequenced material came from T cells isolated from PBMCs. The chain joins TRBV11-2 to TRBJ2-3, with 13 bases matching TRBD2. The DNA for the CDR3 is TGTGCCAGCAGCTTAGGGATACTAGCGGGGGGGTTCGGCACAGATACGCAGTATTTT. Translated, it gives CASSLGILAGGFGTDTQYF.